The clone carrying this T cell receptor (beta chain) was found once. CDR3 length: 15 residues. Germline loops: CDR1 LGHNA, CDR2 YSLEER. J was trimmed by 2 bases and V by 4 bases; bases with no gene match: 8. The sample comes from a study of sequential checkpoint blockade in melanoma. The overall study: Randomization was 1:1 between first-line nivolumab→ipilimumab and ipilimumab→nivolumab. Maintenance nivolumab came after either treatment sequence.

Treatment denoted: randomized to nivolumab then ipilimumab (arm A) or the reverse (arm B). None of the patients previously received DNA-damaging chemotherapy. Sorted cells were live CD3+CD8+, lacking CD19 and CD56, from PBMCs. Assay used: immunoSEQ multiplex PCR; TCRdb lists only in-frame clones, some missing. The repertoire includes under 20,000 clones, approximately 80% of them detected once, and approximately 12% sits in the top ten. The starting material was CD8+ T cells sorted from blood (inferred from file names), obtained from a patient given nivolumab and ipilimumab in sequence. The chain links TRBV4-3 to TRBJ2-7, with 7 bases that match TRBD2. The receptor was isolated from a human donor with melanoma. The CDR3 sequence is CASSLSRGGTYEQYF. In nucleotides, the CDR3 is TGCGCCAGCAGCCTCTCGCGGGGAGGGACCTACGAGCAGTACTTC.